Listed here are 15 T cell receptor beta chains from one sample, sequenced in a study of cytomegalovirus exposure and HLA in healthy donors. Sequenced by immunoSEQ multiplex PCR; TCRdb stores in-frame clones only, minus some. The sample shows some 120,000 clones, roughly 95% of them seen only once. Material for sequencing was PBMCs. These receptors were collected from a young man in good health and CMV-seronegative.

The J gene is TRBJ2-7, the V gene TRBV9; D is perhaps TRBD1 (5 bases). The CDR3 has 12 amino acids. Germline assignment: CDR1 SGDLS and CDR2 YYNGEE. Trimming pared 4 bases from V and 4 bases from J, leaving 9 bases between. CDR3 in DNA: TGTGCCAGCAGCCCAGGGCGGTACGAGCAGTACTTC. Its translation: CASSPGRYEQYF.

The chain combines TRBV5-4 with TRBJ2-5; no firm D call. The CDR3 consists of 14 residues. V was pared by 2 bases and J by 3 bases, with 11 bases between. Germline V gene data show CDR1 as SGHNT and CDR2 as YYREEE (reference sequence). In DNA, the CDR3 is TGTGCCAGCAGCTTTTGGCTAGGAGAAGAGACCCAGTACTTC. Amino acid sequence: CASSFWLGEETQYF. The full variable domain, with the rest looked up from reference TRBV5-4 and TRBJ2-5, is ETGVTQSPTHLIKTRGQQVTLRCSSQSGHNTVSWYQQALGQGPQFIFQYYREEENGRGNFPPRFSGLQFPNYSSELNVNALELDDSALYLCASSFWLGEETQYFGPGTRLLVL.

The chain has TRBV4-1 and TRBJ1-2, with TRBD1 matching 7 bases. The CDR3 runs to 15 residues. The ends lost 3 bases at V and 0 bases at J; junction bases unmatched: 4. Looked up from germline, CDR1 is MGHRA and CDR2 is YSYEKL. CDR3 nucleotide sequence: TGCGCCAGCAGCCAGAACAGGGGAGCTAACTATGGCTACACCTTC. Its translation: CASSQNRGANYGYTF.

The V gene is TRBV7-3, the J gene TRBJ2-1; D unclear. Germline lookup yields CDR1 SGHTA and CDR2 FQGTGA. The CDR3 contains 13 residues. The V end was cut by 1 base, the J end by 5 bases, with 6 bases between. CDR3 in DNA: TGTGCCAGCAGCTTAATACGGGACAATGAGCAGTTCTTC. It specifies CASSLIRDNEQFF. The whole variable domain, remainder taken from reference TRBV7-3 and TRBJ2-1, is GAGVSQTPSNKVTEKGKYVELRCDPISGHTALYWYRQSLGQGPEFLIYFQGTGAADDSGLPNDRFFAVRPEGSVSTLKIQRTERGDSAVYLCASSLIRDNEQFFGPGTRLTVL.

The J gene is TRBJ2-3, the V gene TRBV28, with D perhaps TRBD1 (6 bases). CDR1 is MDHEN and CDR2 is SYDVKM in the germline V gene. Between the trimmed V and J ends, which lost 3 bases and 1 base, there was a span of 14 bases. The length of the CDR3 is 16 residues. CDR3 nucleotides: TGTGCCAGCAGTTTTCACAGGGTAGGAGGCACAGATACGCAGTATTTT. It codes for CASSFHRVGGTDTQYF.

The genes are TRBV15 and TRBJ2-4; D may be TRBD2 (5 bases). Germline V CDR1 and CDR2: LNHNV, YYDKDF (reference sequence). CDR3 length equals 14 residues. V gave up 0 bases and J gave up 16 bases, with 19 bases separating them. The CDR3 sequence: CATSRDQAGGYGYF. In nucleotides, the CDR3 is TGTGCCACCAGCAGAGATCAGGCAGGAGGCTACGGATACTTC.

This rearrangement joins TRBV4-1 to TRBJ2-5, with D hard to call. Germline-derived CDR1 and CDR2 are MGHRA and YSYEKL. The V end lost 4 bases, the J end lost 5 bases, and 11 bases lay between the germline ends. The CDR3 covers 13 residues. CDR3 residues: CASSLLVLETQYF. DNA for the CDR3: TGCGCCAGCAGCCTTCTAGTTTTGGAGACCCAGTACTTC.

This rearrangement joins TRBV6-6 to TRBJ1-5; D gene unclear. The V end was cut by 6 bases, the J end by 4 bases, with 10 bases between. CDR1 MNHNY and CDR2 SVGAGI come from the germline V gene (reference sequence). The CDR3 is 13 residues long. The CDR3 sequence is CASSPRHNQPQHF. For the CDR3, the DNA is TGTGCCAGCAGCCCCAGACATAATCAGCCCCAGCATTTT.

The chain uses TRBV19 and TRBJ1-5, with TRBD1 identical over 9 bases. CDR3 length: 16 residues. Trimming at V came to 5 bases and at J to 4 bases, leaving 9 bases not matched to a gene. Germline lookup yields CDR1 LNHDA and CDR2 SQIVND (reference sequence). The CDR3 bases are TGTGCCAGTAGTCGCGTCCCACAGGGGGCTAATCAGCCCCAGCATTTT. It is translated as CASSRVPQGANQPQHF.

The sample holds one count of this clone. The CDR3 protein is CASSLAQLALGETQYF. CDR3 DNA: TGTGCCAGCAGCTTAGCGCAACTAGCGCTAGGGGAGACCCAGTACTTC. The chain couples TRBV7-9 to TRBJ2-5; 7 bases are a match to TRBD2. The CDR3 consists of 16 residues. Germline V lookup: CDR1 SEHNR, CDR2 FQNEAQ (reference sequence). The J segment lost 5 bases and the V segment lost 0 bases, leaving 9 bases of the junction unmatched.

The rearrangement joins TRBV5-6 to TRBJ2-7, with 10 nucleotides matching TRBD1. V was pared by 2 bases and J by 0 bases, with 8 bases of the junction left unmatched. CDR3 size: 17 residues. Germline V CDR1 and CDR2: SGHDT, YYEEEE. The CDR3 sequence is CASSFPGTGAASYEQYF. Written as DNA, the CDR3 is TGTGCCAGCAGCTTTCCCGGGACAGGGGCCGCCTCCTACGAGCAGTACTTC.

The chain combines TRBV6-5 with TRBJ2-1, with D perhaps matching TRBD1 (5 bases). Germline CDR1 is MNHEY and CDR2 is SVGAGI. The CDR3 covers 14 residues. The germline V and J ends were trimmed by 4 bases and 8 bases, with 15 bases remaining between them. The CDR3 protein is CASSSTSLGDEQFF. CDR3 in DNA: TGTGCCAGCAGTTCCACATCGCTAGGGGATGAGCAGTTCTTC.

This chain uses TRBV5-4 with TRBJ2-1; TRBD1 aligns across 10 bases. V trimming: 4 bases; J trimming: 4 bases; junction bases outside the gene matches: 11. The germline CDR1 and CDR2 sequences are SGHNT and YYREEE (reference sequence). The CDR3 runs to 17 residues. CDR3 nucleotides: TGTGCCAGCAGCGGCCGGCGACAGGGGGCCTCATACAATGAGCAGTTCTTC. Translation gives CASSGRRQGASYNEQFF.

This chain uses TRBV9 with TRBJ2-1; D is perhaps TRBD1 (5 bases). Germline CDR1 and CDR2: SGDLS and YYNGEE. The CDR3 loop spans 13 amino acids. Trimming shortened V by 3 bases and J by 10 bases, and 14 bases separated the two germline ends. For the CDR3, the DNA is TGTGCCAGCAGCGGGGGAAAGGGGCTGGAGCAGTTCTTC. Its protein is CASSGGKGLEQFF.

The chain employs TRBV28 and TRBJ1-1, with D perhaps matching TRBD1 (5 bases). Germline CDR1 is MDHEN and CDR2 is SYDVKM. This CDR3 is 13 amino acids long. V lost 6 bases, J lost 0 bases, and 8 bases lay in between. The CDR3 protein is CASRGLMNTEAFF. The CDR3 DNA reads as TGTGCCAGCAGGGGACTCATGAACACTGAAGCTTTCTTT.